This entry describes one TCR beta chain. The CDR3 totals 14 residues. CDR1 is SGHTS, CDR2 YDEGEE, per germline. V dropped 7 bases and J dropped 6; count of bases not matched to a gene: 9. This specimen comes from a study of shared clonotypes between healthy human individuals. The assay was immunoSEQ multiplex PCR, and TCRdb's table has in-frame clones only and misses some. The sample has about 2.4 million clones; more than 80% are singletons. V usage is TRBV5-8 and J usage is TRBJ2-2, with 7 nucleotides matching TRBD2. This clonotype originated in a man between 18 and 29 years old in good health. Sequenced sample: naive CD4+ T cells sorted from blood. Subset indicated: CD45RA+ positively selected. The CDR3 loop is CASSAGWEAGELFF. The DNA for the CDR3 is TGTGCCAGCTCAGCGGGATGGGAGGCCGGGGAGCTGTTTTTT. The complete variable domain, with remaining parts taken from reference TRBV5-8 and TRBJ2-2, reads EAGVTQSPTHLIKTRGQQATLRCSPISGHTSVYWYQQALGLGLQFLLWYDEGEERNRGNFPPRFSGRQFPNYSSELNVNALELEDSALYLCASSAGWEAGELFFGEGSRLTVL.